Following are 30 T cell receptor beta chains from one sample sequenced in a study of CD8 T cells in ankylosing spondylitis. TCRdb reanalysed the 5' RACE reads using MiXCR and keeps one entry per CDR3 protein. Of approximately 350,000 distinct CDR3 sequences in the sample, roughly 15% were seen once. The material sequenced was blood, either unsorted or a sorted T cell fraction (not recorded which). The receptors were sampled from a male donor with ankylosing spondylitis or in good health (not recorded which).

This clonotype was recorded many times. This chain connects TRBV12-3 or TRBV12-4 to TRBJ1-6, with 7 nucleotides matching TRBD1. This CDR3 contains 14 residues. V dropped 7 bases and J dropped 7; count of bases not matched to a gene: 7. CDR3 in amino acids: CASTLGQKNSPLHF. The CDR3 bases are TGTGCCAGCACATTGGGACAGAAGAATTCACCCCTCCACTTT.

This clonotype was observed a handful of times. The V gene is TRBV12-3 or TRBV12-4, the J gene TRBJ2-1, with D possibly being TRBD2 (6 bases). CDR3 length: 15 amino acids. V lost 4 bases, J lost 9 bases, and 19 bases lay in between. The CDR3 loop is CASSSYAGGQREQFF. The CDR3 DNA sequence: TGTGCCAGCAGTTCGTATGCTGGAGGGCAGCGTGAGCAGTTCTTC.

The CDR3 reads CASSLAGLRNEQFF. The CDR3 DNA is TGCGCCAGCAGCTTGGCCGGGTTGAGAAATGAGCAGTTCTTC. V usage is TRBV5-1 and J usage is TRBJ2-1; D unclear. V lost 0 bases and J lost 7, with 11 bases in between. Germline V gives CDR1 SGHRS, CDR2 YFSETQ. The CDR3 has 14 amino acids.

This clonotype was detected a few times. CDR3 in DNA: TGTGCCAGCAGCGTCTACGGAGCGGGGGGCCTGGGGGAGCAGTACTTC. This gives the protein CASSVYGAGGLGEQYF. V is TRBV9 and J is TRBJ2-7, with 9 nucleotides matching TRBD2. CDR3 length: 16 amino acids. Germline trimming cut 2 bases from V and 7 bases from J; bases unmatched to any gene: 13. In germline, CDR1 is SGDLS, CDR2 YYNGEE.

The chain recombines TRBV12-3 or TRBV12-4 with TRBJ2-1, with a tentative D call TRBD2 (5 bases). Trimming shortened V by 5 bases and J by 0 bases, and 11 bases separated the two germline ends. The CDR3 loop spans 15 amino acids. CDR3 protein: CASSPRTSSYNEQFF. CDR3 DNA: TGTGCCAGCAGTCCCCGTACTAGCTCCTACAATGAGCAGTTCTTC.

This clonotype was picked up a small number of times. For the CDR3, the DNA is TGTGCCAGCAGCCTACAGGGGATCCGGGGCGAGCAGTACTTC. Translation gives CASSLQGIRGEQYF. The chain is built from TRBV7-2 and TRBJ2-7; 7 nucleotides align to TRBD1. V shed 5 bases, J shed 6 bases, and the junction held 10 bases outside the gene matches. The germline CDR1 and CDR2 sequences are SGHTA and FQGNSA. This CDR3 region has 14 residues.

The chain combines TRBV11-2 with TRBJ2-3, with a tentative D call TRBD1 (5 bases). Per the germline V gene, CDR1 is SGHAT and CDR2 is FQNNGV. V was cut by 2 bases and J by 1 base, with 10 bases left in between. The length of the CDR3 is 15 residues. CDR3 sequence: CASSLRDSRTDTQYF. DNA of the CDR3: TGTGCCAGCAGCTTAAGAGACAGTCGCACAGATACGCAGTATTTT.

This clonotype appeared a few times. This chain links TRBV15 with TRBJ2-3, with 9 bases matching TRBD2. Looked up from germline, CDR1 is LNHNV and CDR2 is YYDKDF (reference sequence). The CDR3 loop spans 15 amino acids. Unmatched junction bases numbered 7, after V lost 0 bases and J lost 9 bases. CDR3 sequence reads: CATSRDKRGDLTQYF. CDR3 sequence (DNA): TGTGCCACCAGCAGAGATAAGCGGGGGGATTTAACGCAGTATTTT.

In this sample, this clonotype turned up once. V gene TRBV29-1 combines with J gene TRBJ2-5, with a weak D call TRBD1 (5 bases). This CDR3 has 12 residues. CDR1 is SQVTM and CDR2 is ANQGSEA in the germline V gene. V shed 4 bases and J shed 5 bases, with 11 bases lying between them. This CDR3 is CSVVAGLETQYF. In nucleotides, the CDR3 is TGCAGCGTTGTCGCAGGGCTGGAGACCCAGTACTTC.

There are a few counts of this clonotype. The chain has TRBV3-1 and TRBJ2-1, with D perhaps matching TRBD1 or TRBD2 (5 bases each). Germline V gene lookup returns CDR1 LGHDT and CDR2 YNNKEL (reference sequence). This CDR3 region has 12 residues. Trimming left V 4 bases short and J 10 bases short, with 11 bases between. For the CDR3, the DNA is TGTGCCAGCAGCCCACGCGAGGGGGAGCAGTTCTTC. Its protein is CASSPREGEQFF.

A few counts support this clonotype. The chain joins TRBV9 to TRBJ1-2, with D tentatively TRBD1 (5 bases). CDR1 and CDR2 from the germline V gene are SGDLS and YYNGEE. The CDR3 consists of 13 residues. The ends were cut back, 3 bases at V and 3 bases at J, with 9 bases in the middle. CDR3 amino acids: CASSDPTDYGYTF. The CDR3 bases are TGTGCCAGCAGCGACCCGACAGACTATGGCTACACCTTC.

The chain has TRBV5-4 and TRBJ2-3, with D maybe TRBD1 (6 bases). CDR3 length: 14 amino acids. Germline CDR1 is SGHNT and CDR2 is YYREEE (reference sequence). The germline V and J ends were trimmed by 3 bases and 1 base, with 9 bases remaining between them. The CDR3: CASSSWGRTDTQYF. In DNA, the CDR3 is TGTGCCAGCAGCTCGTGGGGGCGCACAGATACGCAGTATTTT.

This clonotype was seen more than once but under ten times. CDR3 in DNA: TGCGCCAGCAGCTTGGAGCCGGCCGCTTCCTACAATGAGCAGTTCTTC. It encodes CASSLEPAASYNEQFF. The genes are TRBV5-1 and TRBJ2-1; no clear D gene. CDR3 length: 16 amino acids. CDR1 SGHRS and CDR2 YFSETQ come from the germline V gene. Trimming cost V 0 bases and J 1 base, with 11 bases left between them. Combining the CDR3 with reference TRBV5-1 and TRBJ2-1 gives the whole variable domain KAGVTQTPRYLIKTRGQQVTLSCSPISGHRSVSWYQQTPGQGLQFLFEYFSETQRNKGNFPGRFSGRQFSNSRSEMNVSTLELGDSALYLCASSLEPAASYNEQFFGPGTRLTVL.

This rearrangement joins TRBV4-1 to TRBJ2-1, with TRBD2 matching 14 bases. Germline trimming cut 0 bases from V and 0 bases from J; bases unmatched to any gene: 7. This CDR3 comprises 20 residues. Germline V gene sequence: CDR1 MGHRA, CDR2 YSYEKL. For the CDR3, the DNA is TGCGCCAGCAGCCAAGAAAGGGGACTAGCGGGGGAATACTCCTACAATGAGCAGTTCTTC. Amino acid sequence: CASSQERGLAGEYSYNEQFF.

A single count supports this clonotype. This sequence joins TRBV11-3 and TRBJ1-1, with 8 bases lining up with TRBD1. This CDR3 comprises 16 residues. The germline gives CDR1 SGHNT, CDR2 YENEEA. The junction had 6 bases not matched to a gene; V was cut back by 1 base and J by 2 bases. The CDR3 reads CASSLGTGSRNTEAFF. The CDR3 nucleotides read TGTGCCAGCAGCTTAGGGACAGGGAGTAGAAACACTGAAGCTTTCTTT.

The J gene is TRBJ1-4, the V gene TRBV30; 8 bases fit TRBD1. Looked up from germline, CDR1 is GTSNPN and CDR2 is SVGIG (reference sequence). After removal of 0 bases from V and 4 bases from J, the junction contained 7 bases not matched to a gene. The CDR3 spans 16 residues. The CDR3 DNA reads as TGTGCCTGGAGTGTCCTACGGACAGGGTTTAATGAAAAACTGTTTTTT. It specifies CAWSVLRTGFNEKLFF.

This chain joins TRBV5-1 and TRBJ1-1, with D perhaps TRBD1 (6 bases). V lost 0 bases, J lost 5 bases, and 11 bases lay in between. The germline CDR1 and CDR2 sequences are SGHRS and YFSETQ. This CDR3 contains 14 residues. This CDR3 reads CASSLVTRGTEAFF. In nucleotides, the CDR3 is TGCGCCAGCAGCTTGGTTACAAGGGGGACTGAAGCTTTCTTT.

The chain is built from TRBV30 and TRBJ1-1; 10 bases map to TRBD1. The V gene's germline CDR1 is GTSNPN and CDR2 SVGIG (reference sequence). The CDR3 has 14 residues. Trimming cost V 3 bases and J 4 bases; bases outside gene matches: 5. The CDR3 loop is CAWRGQGLATEAFF. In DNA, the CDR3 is TGTGCCTGGAGGGGACAGGGGCTGGCCACTGAAGCTTTCTTT.

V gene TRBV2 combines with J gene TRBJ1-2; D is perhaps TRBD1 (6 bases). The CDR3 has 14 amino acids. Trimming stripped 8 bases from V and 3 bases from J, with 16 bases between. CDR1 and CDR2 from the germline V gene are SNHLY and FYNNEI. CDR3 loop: CASGSDSVDYGYTF. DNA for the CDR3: TGTGCCAGCGGGTCGGACAGTGTAGACTATGGCTACACCTTC.

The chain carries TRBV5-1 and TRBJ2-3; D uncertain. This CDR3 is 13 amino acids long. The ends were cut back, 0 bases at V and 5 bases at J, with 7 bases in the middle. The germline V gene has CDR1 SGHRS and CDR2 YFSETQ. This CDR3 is CASSLEYIDTQYF. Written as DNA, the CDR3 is TGCGCCAGCAGCTTGGAGTATATAGATACGCAGTATTTT.

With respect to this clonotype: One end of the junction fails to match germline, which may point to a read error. The CDR3 spells CASHRGSQGTQYF. CDR3 DNA sequence: TGTGCCAGCCACAGGGGATCTCAAGGGACCCAGTACTTC. The chain joins TRBV6-1 to TRBJ2-5; the match to TRBD1 covers 7 bases. The CDR3 totals 13 residues. The germline CDR1 and CDR2 sequences are MNHNS and SASEGT.

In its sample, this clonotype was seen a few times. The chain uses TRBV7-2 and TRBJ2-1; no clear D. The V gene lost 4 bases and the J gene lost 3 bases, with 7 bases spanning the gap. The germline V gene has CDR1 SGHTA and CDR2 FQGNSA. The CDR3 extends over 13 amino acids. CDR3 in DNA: TGTGCCAGCAGCTCCCGATTCTACAATGAGCAGTTCTTC. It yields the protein CASSSRFYNEQFF.

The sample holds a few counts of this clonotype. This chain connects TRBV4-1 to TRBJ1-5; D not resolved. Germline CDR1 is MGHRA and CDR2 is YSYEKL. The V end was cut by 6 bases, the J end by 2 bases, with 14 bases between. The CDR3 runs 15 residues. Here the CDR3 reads CASRDGLSGNQPQHF. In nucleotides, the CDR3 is TGCGCCAGCAGGGATGGGCTAAGCGGCAATCAGCCCCAGCATTTT.

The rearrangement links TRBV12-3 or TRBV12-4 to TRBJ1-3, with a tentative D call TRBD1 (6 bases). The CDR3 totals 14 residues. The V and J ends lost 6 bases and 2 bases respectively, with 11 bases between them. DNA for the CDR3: TGTGCCAGCAGACCTACAGGGCCTGGAAACACCATATATTTT. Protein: CASRPTGPGNTIYF.

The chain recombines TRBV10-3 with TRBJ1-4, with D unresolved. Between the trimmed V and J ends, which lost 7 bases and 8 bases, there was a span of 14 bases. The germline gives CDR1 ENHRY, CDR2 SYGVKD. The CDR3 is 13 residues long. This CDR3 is CAITPGAGEKLFF. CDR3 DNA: TGTGCCATCACCCCAGGTGCTGGGGAAAAACTGTTTTTT.

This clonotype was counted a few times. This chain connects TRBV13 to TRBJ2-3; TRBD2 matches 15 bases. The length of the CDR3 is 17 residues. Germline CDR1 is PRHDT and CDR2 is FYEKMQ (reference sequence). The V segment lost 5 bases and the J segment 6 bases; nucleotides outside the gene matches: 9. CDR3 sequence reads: CASSPRTSGGAGDTQYF. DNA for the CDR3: TGTGCCAGCAGCCCAAGGACTAGCGGGGGGGCCGGTGATACGCAGTATTTT.

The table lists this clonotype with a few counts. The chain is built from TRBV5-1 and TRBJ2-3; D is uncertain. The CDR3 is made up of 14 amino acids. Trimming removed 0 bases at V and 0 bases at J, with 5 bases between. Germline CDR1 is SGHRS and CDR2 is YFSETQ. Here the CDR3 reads CASSLGSSTDTQYF. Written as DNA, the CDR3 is TGCGCCAGCAGCTTGGGGTCTAGCACAGATACGCAGTATTTT.

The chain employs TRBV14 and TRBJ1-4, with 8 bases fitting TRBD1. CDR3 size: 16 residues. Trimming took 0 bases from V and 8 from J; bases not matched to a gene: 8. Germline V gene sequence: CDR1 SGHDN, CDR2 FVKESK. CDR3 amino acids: CASSQDRAGGREKLFF. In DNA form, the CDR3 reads TGTGCCAGCAGCCAAGATAGGGCAGGGGGCCGAGAAAAACTGTTTTTT.

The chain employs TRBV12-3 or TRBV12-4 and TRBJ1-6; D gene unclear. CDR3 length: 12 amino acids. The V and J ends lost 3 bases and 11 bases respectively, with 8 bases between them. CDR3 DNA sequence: TGTGCCAGCAGTTTCACAGACCCACCCCTCCACTTT. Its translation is CASSFTDPPLHF.

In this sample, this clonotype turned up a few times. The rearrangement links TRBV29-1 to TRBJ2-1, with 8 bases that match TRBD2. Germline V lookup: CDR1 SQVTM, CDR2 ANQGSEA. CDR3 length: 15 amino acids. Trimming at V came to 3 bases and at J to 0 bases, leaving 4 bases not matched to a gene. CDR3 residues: CSVELREASYNEQFF. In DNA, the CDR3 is TGCAGCGTTGAGCTGCGGGAGGCCTCCTACAATGAGCAGTTCTTC.